These 20 T cell receptor beta chains came from one sample sequenced in a study of cytomegalovirus exposure and HLA in healthy donors. The PCR had 60 Vbeta and 13 Jbeta primers. Here immunoSEQ multiplex PCR was the method, and the copy in TCRdb shows in-frame clones only, minus some. The specimen's table records tens of thousands of clones. Sequencing was performed on PBMCs. These receptors were taken from a woman in her twenties or thirties in good health and CMV-seropositive.

CDR3 protein: CASSVVKTSGGEETQYF. The CDR3 bases are TGTGCCAGCAGCGTAGTGAAGACTAGCGGGGGGGAAGAGACCCAGTACTTC. The chain carries TRBV9 and TRBJ2-7, with TRBD2 identical over 14 bases. The DNA end is more similar to TRBJ2-5, so the J call may be wrong. CDR1 is SGDLS, CDR2 YYNGEE, per germline. This CDR3 has 17 amino acids.

The genes are TRBV7-9 and TRBJ1-3; D is unresolved. Per germline, CDR1 SEHNR and CDR2 FQNEAQ (reference sequence). This CDR3 is built from 12 residues. V was clipped by 3 bases and J by 4 bases, with 4 bases between them. CDR3 DNA: TGTGCCAGCAGCTTGACAGGAAACACCATATATTTT. Protein product: CASSLTGNTIYF.

This chain joins TRBV5-1 and TRBJ2-5; 7 nucleotides align to TRBD2. CDR1 and CDR2 from the germline V gene are SGHRS and YFSETQ. Losses at the gene ends were 6 bases for V and 5 bases for J; bases not matched to a gene: 10. The CDR3 contains 14 residues. This CDR3 is CASTKGLDGETQYF. CDR3 nucleotide sequence: TGCGCCAGCACCAAAGGACTAGATGGGGAGACCCAGTACTTC.

J is TRBJ1-6 and V is TRBV10-1; D unclear. The CDR3 runs 13 residues. V was trimmed by 7 bases and J by 8 bases, leaving 12 bases between them. Germline CDR1 reads WNHNN; CDR2 reads SYGVQD (reference sequence). CDR3 loop: CASKDLRDSPLHF. The CDR3 coding sequence is TGCGCCAGCAAAGATCTCCGGGATTCACCCCTCCACTTT.

The chain is built from TRBV5-4 and TRBJ1-3, with D uncertain. The germline gives CDR1 SGHNT, CDR2 YYREEE (reference sequence). V gave up 3 bases and J gave up 0 bases, with 22 bases separating them. The CDR3 totals 19 residues. The CDR3 sequence is CASSSGGGPLHLSGNTIYF. The CDR3 DNA sequence: TGTGCCAGCAGCTCGGGAGGAGGGCCACTCCACCTCTCTGGAAACACCATATATTTT.

The chain recombines TRBV18 with TRBJ2-5; 14 bases map to TRBD2. The CDR3 sequence is 18 residues long. Germline CDR1 is KGHSH and CDR2 is LQKENI. J gave up 2 bases and V 4 bases, and 9 bases lay outside the gene matches. The CDR3 loop reads CASSQEPGLAGDQETQYF. In nucleotides, the CDR3 is TGTGCCAGCTCACAAGAACCGGGACTAGCGGGGGATCAAGAGACCCAGTACTTC.

The chain carries TRBV4-2 and TRBJ2-7; the match to TRBD1 covers 8 bases. From germline, CDR1 is LGHNA and CDR2 YNFKEQ. V lost 3 bases to trimming and J lost 0 bases; unmatched junction nucleotides: 4. This CDR3 comprises 15 residues. CDR3: CASSQTGQGSYEQYF. CDR3 nucleotides: TGTGCCAGCAGCCAGACCGGACAGGGCTCCTACGAGCAGTACTTC.

This chain uses TRBV25-1 with TRBJ1-6, with 12 bases fitting TRBD1. The CDR3 is 15 residues long. Germline CDR1 MGHDK, CDR2 SYGVNS. V dropped 1 base and J dropped 14; count of bases not matched to a gene: 6. The CDR3 loop reads CASSELGQGAGSLHF. In DNA form, the CDR3 reads TGTGCCAGCAGTGAATTGGGACAGGGGGCCGGGTCCCTCCACTTT.

The chain is built from TRBV5-4 and TRBJ2-1, with 14 bases fitting TRBD2. Germline CDR1 is SGHNT and CDR2 is YYREEE (reference sequence). The CDR3 extends over 17 amino acids. V lost 5 bases and J lost 9; bases outside the gene matches: 13. The CDR3 reads CASRPTSGGASLGEQFF. The CDR3 bases are TGTGCCAGCAGACCGACTAGCGGGGGGGCCTCTTTAGGTGAGCAGTTCTTC.

The chain uses TRBV6-4 and TRBJ2-3, with 14 bases identical to TRBD2. The CDR3 has 16 amino acids. Germline V gene lookup returns CDR1 MRHNA and CDR2 SNTAGT. V shed 0 bases, J shed 6 bases, and the junction held 2 bases outside the gene matches. The CDR3 DNA is TGTGCCAGCAGTGACTCGACTAGCGGGGGGGCCGATACGCAGTATTTT. Translating it yields CASSDSTSGGADTQYF.

V gene TRBV6-1 combines with J gene TRBJ1-1, with D possibly TRBD1 on 5 matching bases. The CDR3 runs to 13 residues. The V gene lost 11 bases and the J gene lost 1 base, with 14 bases spanning the gap. The germline V gene encodes CDR1 MNHNS and CDR2 SASEGT. In nucleotides, the CDR3 is TGTGCCGCGGTGGGACTTTCGAACACTGAAGCTTTCTTT. Protein product: CAAVGLSNTEAFF.

The V gene is TRBV13, the J gene TRBJ2-7, with 8 bases fitting TRBD1. V was clipped by 3 bases and J by 6 bases; unmatched bases: 4. CDR1 PRHDT and CDR2 FYEKMQ come from the germline V gene (reference sequence). The CDR3 consists of 13 residues. The CDR3 region is CASSFITGGEQYF. For the CDR3, the DNA is TGTGCCAGCAGCTTCATTACAGGGGGCGAGCAGTACTTC.

The V call is TRBV13, the J call TRBJ2-7, with D perhaps matching TRBD2 (6 bases). CDR1 and CDR2 (germline): PRHDT, FYEKMQ (reference sequence). Trimming stripped 5 bases from V and 6 bases from J, with 11 bases between. The CDR3 has 12 amino acids. The CDR3 bases are TGTGCCAGCAGCCGGCGGAGGGGCGAGCAGTACTTC. Its protein is CASSRRRGEQYF.

The genes are TRBV2 and TRBJ2-5; D is possibly TRBD1 (6 bases). With 6 bases removed from V and 2 bases from J, the gap between germline ends came to 13 bases. This CDR3 comprises 14 residues. Germline V gene lookup returns CDR1 SNHLY and CDR2 FYNNEI. CDR3 residues: CASRSGTRQETQYF. The DNA of the CDR3 is TGTGCCAGCAGGTCTGGGACACGTCAAGAGACCCAGTACTTC. Full variable domain (remainder filled in from reference TRBV2 and TRBJ2-5): EPEVTQTPSHQVTQMGQEVILRCVPISNHLYFYWYRQILGQKVEFLVSFYNNEISEKSEIFDDQFSVERPDGSNFTLKIRSTKLEDSAMYFCASRSGTRQETQYFGPGTRLLVL.

The chain links TRBV5-1 to TRBJ2-1, with 7 positions matching TRBD1. V lost 4 bases to trimming and J lost 6 bases; unmatched junction nucleotides: 7. Germline V gives CDR1 SGHRS, CDR2 YFSETQ. The CDR3 loop spans 14 amino acids. The CDR3 spells CASSPTTGANEQFF. CDR3 coding DNA: TGCGCCAGCAGCCCTACCACAGGGGCCAATGAGCAGTTCTTC.

The chain combines TRBV19 with TRBJ2-2, with D possibly TRBD2 on 5 matching bases. The CDR3 loop spans 14 amino acids. The V gene lost 3 bases and the J gene lost 4 bases, with 9 bases spanning the gap. Germline CDR1 LNHDA, CDR2 SQIVND (reference sequence). In nucleotides, the CDR3 is TGTGCCAGTAGTATTGCCCGGGGCACCGGGGAGCTGTTTTTT. This codes for CASSIARGTGELFF.

The chain is built from TRBV29-1 and TRBJ1-5; D remains unclear. Germline V gene sequence: CDR1 SQVTM, CDR2 ANQGSEA. The CDR3 runs 12 residues. V shed 4 bases and J shed 8 bases, with 12 bases lying between them. The CDR3 DNA reads TGCAGCGTTGGTGCGGAAAAGGAGCCCCAGCATTTT. Its protein is CSVGAEKEPQHF.

This chain uses TRBV5-6 with TRBJ2-5, with D tentatively TRBD2 (5 bases). Germline V gene lookup returns CDR1 SGHDT and CDR2 YYEEEE. Trimming took 1 base from V and 3 from J, leaving 19 bases between them. CDR3 length: 17 amino acids. CDR3 sequence: CASSLQIPRGREETQYF. CDR3 DNA sequence: TGTGCCAGCAGCTTGCAAATCCCACGGGGTAGGGAAGAGACCCAGTACTTC.

The chain couples TRBV5-1 to TRBJ2-7, with D possibly matching TRBD2 (5 bases). The CDR3 contains 15 residues. V lost 1 base to trimming and J lost 2 bases, with 13 bases between them. Germline V gives CDR1 SGHRS, CDR2 YFSETQ. CDR3 bases: TGCGCCAGCAGCTTGAACCGGGCCGGGGCCTACGAGCAGTACTTC. This translates into CASSLNRAGAYEQYF.

The chain uses TRBV5-8 and TRBJ1-5; 7 nucleotides agree with TRBD1. V dropped 6 bases and J dropped 3; count of bases not matched to a gene: 6. The CDR3 is 14 amino acids. Germline V gene data show CDR1 as SGHTS and CDR2 as YDEGEE. In DNA form, the CDR3 reads TGTGCCAGCACGACCAGGGGGGCCAATCAGCCCCAGCATTTT. Its protein product is CASTTRGANQPQHF.